This T cell receptor beta chain comes out of a study of T-cell memory formation after mild COVID-19. This clonotype has at least ten counts. The CDR3 is made up of 13 amino acids. V was pared by 3 bases and J by 6 bases, with 9 bases between. TCRdb itself ran the 5' RACE reads through MiXCR, one entry per CDR3 protein. Of approximately 180,000 distinct CDR3 sequences in the sample, around 15% were seen once. This sequence was found in an adult woman who had mild COVID-19 (a few samples of this study predate the infection). Cell type and time point are not known. The gene calls are TRBV12-3 or TRBV12-4 and TRBJ1-5, with a possible D match to TRBD1 (5 bases). Sequencing used PBMCs or a T cell subset sorted from them (not recorded which). The CDR3 loop reads CASSLRGSQPQHF. As DNA, the CDR3 is TGTGCCAGCAGTTTGAGGGGTTCTCAGCCCCAGCATTTT.